This T cell receptor beta chain was documented in a study of neurological immune-mediated disorders. The CDR3 is 13 amino acids. V was trimmed by 1 base and J by 2 bases, leaving 5 bases between them. Looked up from germline, CDR1 is DFQATT and CDR2 is SNEGSKA (reference sequence). From the 5' RACE reads, TCRdb called clonotypes with MiXCR, one entry per CDR3 protein. The data hold 81,000 or so distinct CDR3 sequences, with roughly 13% observed a single time. This clonotype has a count of ten or more. The sample's time point: longitudinal time-point 2. The sample consisted of PBMCs. The chain uses TRBV20-1 and TRBJ1-4; D not resolved. This receptor was taken from a female donor with HTLV-1-associated myelopathy (HAM/TSP). The CDR3 region has the DNA TGCAGTGCTAGAGGAGGGACTAATGAAAAACTGTTTTTT. Its translation is CSARGGTNEKLFF.